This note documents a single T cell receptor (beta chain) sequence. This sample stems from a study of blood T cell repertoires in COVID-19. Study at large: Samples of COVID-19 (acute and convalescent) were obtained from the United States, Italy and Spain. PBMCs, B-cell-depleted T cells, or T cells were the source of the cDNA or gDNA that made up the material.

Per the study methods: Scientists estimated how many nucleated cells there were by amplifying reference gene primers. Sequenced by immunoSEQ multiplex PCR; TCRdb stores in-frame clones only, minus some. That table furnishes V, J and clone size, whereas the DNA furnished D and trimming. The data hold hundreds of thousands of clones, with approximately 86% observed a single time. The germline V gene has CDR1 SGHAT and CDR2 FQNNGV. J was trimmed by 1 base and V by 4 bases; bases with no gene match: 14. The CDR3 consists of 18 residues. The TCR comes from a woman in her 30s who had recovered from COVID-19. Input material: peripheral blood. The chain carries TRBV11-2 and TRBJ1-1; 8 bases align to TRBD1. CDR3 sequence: CASSSNDRGRGWNTEAFF. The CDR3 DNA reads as TGTGCCAGCAGCTCCAACGACAGGGGAAGAGGTTGGAACACTGAAGCTTTCTTT.